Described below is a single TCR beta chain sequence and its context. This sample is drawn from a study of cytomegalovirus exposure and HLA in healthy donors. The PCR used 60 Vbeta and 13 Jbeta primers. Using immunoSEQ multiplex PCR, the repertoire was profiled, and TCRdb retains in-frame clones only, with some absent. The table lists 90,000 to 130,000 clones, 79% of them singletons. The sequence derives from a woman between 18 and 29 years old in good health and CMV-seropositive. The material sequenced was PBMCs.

CDR3 in amino acids: CATRVEQFF. CDR3 bases: TGCGCCACGAGGGTGGAGCAGTTCTTC. V gene TRBV10-2 combines with J gene TRBJ2-1; tentatively, D is TRBD2 (5 bases). Looked up from germline, CDR1 is WSHSY and CDR2 is SAAADI. The CDR3 is 9 amino acids. V dropped 10 bases and J dropped 10 bases, with 8 bases sitting between them.